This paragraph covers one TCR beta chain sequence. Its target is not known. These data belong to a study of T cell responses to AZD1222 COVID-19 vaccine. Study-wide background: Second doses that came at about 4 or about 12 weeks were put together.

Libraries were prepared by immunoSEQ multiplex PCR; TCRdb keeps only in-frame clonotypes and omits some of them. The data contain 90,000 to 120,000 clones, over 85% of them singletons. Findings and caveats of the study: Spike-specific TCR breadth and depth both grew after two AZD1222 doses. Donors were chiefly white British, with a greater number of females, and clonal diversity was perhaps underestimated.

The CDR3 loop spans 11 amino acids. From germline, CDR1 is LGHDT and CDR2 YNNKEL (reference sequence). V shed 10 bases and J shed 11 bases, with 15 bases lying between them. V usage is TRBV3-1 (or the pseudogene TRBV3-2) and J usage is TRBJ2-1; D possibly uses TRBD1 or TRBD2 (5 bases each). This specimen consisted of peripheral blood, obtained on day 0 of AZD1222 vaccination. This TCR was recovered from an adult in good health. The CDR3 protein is CAIGFGTQQFF. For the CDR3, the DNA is TGTGCCATCGGATTCGGGACGCAGCAGTTCTTC.